This T cell receptor beta chain originates from a study of preoperative IRX-2 immunotherapy in early breast cancer. The J segment lost 5 bases and the V segment lost 4 bases, leaving 4 bases of the junction unmatched. CDR3 length equals 14 residues. The germline CDR1 and CDR2 sequences are SGHNT and YENEEA. The method was immunoSEQ multiplex PCR; TCRdb's version includes in-frame clones alone and lacks a portion of them. The table includes several thousand clones, around 80% detected once. The treatment was: preoperative locoregional IRX-2 cytokine immunotherapy. This phase Ib study tested locoregional IRX-2 cytokine immunotherapy given before surgery.

This chain joins TRBV11-3 and TRBJ2-1; TRBD1 aligns across 8 bases. This sample comprised tumor tissue, obtained after IRX-2 immunotherapy. The origin of this receptor is a human donor with breast cancer. The CDR3 nucleotides are TGTGCCAGCAGCTCAGGGGGCTGGAACAATGAGCAGTTCTTC. Translated: CASSSGGWNNEQFF.